One sample yielded the 21 T cell receptor beta chains listed below, sequenced in a study of blood T cell repertoires in COVID-19. Method: immunoSEQ multiplex PCR; TCRdb's copy keeps in-frame clones and lacks some. The sample lists tens of thousands of clones, 78% occurring once. Material: peripheral blood. All receptors come from a man between 65 and 80 years old with COVID-19, enrolled during active disease.

This clone has a handful of counts. The CDR3: CASRAWAGDPEAFF. The CDR3 region has the DNA TGTGCCAGCAGAGCTTGGGCGGGGGACCCTGAAGCTTTCTTT. The V gene is TRBV5-5, the J gene TRBJ1-1, with D perhaps matching TRBD1 (5 bases). Germline CDR1 is SGHKS and CDR2 is YYEKEE (reference sequence). CDR3 length: 14 amino acids. Trimming took off 5 bases at V and 6 bases at J, with 17 bases between the two ends.

The rearrangement links TRBV3-1 (or the pseudogene TRBV3-2) to TRBJ1-1; no firm D call. In germline, CDR1 is LGHDT, CDR2 YNNKEL (reference sequence). CDR3 size: 12 residues. The V end lost 1 base, the J end lost 6 bases, and 6 bases lay between the germline ends. The CDR3 nucleotides are TGTGCCAGCAGCCAAGTGTCTGCTGAAGCTTTCTTT. It translates to CASSQVSAEAFF.

This clone was found a few times. The V call is TRBV10-1, the J call TRBJ2-1; 13 nucleotides align to TRBD2. The ends lost 1 base at V and 6 bases at J; junction bases unmatched: 3. CDR3 length: 16 residues. From germline, CDR1 is WNHNN and CDR2 SYGVQD (reference sequence). The CDR3 loop reads CASSEFGTSGTNEQFF. CDR3 DNA: TGCGCCAGCAGTGAGTTTGGGACTAGCGGGACCAATGAGCAGTTCTTC.

The chain couples TRBV9 to TRBJ1-5; no clear D. CDR3 length equals 13 residues. Trimming took off 4 bases at V and 7 bases at J, with 12 bases between the two ends. In germline, CDR1 is SGDLS, CDR2 YYNGEE. Here the CDR3 reads CASSRTAGQPQHF. In DNA form, the CDR3 reads TGTGCCAGCAGCAGGACCGCGGGCCAGCCCCAGCATTTT. Using reference TRBV9 and TRBJ1-5 for the parts outside the CDR3, the full variable domain is DSGVTQTPKHLITATGQRVTLRCSPRSGDLSVYWYQQSLDQGLQFLIQYYNGEERAKGNILERFSAQQFPDLHSELNLSSLELGDSALYFCASSRTAGQPQHFGDGTRLSIL.

The chain is built from TRBV28 and TRBJ2-1, with 10 nucleotides matching TRBD2. Germline CDR1 reads MDHEN; CDR2 reads SYDVKM. Trimming cost V 4 bases and J 6 bases; bases outside gene matches: 6. The CDR3 covers 15 residues. CDR3 amino acids: CASSSAGGRGNEQFF. CDR3 nucleotides: TGTGCCAGCAGTTCAGCGGGAGGGCGGGGCAATGAGCAGTTCTTC.

The table lists this clone with a few counts. J is TRBJ2-7 and V is TRBV30, with D perhaps matching TRBD2 (6 bases). Germline CDR1 reads GTSNPN; CDR2 reads SVGIG (reference sequence). This CDR3 is built from 13 residues. Deletions cut 4 bases from V and 7 bases from J, with 17 bases between. CDR3 residues: CAWTEGLLEEQYF. As DNA, the CDR3 is TGTGCCTGGACGGAGGGACTCCTCGAGGAGCAGTACTTC.

V is TRBV2 and J is TRBJ2-1; no clear D. This CDR3 is built from 13 residues. Trimming removed 4 bases at V and 8 bases at J, with 12 bases between. Germline lookup yields CDR1 SNHLY and CDR2 FYNNEI. CDR3 bases: TGTGCCAGCAGTGGGCCGGGTTTCGATGAGCAGTTCTTC. It translates to CASSGPGFDEQFF.

As DNA, the CDR3 is TGTGCCACCAGTGGAACCAGGGTTTCTGGGGCCAACGTCCTGACTTTC. This gives the protein CATSGTRVSGANVLTF. The rearrangement uses TRBV24-1 and TRBJ2-6; TRBD1 is a possible D gene (5 bases). Trimming took 5 bases from V and 1 from J, leaving 11 bases between them. The germline V gene encodes CDR1 KGHDR and CDR2 SFDVKD. This CDR3 is 16 amino acids long.

A single count supports this clone. The rearrangement links TRBV9 to TRBJ2-2; 7 nucleotides line up with TRBD1. The J segment lost 7 bases and the V segment lost 1 base, leaving 7 bases of the junction unmatched. The CDR3 loop spans 15 amino acids. CDR1 is SGDLS and CDR2 is YYNGEE in the germline V gene. CDR3 sequence (DNA): TGTGCCAGCAGCGTAACGACAGGGTCGAACGGGGAGCTGTTTTTT. This codes for CASSVTTGSNGELFF. Full variable domain (remainder filled in from reference TRBV9 and TRBJ2-2): DSGVTQTPKHLITATGQRVTLRCSPRSGDLSVYWYQQSLDQGLQFLIQYYNGEERAKGNILERFSAQQFPDLHSELNLSSLELGDSALYFCASSVTTGSNGELFFGEGSRLTVL.

This clone occurred once. The CDR3 is CAWSVRWGRGDTEAFF. For the CDR3, the DNA is TGTGCCTGGAGTGTTAGGTGGGGCAGGGGGGACACTGAAGCTTTCTTT. The chain couples TRBV30 to TRBJ1-1; 7 bases are a match to TRBD1. CDR1 GTSNPN and CDR2 SVGIG come from the germline V gene (reference sequence). Unmatched junction bases numbered 10, after V lost 0 bases and J lost 3 bases. The CDR3 sequence is 16 residues long.

J is TRBJ1-5 and V is TRBV6-1; 12 positions agree with TRBD1. The CDR3 runs to 16 residues. Germline CDR1 and CDR2: MNHNS and SASEGT. The V and J ends lost 4 bases and 5 bases, in that order; junction bases with no gene match: 6. The CDR3 is CASSVSGQGADQPQHF. In DNA form, the CDR3 reads TGTGCCAGCAGTGTCTCGGGACAGGGGGCCGATCAGCCCCAGCATTTT.

This chain links TRBV7-2 with TRBJ2-5; TRBD2 might be the D (6 bases). This CDR3 has 15 residues. Germline lookup yields CDR1 SGHTA and CDR2 FQGNSA. Trimming left V 1 base short and J 7 bases short, with 16 bases between. CDR3 nucleotide sequence: TGTGCCAGCAGCTTAGGAGGTGTGGGGGGAGGGACCCAGTACTTC. Protein: CASSLGGVGGGTQYF.

The rearrangement links TRBV14 to TRBJ2-1; 11 nucleotides align to TRBD2. The length of the CDR3 is 16 residues. Per the germline V gene, CDR1 is SGHDN and CDR2 is FVKESK. V was pared by 4 bases and J by 6 bases, with 8 bases of the junction left unmatched. The CDR3 DNA reads TGTGCCAGCAGCCGATTTTCCGGGACTAGCGGCAATGAGCAGTTCTTC. Encoded protein: CASSRFSGTSGNEQFF.

The chain is built from TRBV10-2 and TRBJ2-2; the D gene is possibly TRBD1 (5 bases). The length of the CDR3 is 13 residues. The germline V gene encodes CDR1 WSHSY and CDR2 SAAADI. Trimming took 6 bases from V and 3 from J, leaving 8 bases between them. CDR3: CASSGRDTGELFF. Written as DNA, the CDR3 is TGCGCCAGCAGCGGCAGGGACACCGGGGAGCTGTTTTTT.

The chain employs TRBV21-1 and TRBJ2-7; whether TRBD1, the table's D call, matches the DNA was not checked. TRBV21-1 represents a pseudogene. The CDR3 length is 15 residues. Here the CDR3 reads CASSQMTDPYYEQYF. Written as DNA, the CDR3 is TGTGCCAGCAGCCAAATGACAGATCCTTACTACGAGCAGTACTTC.

The CDR3 region has the DNA TGTGCCAGCACCGGGACTAGCGGGAGTTTTTCCTACAATGAGCAGTTCTTC. It encodes CASTGTSGSFSYNEQFF. The genes are TRBV5-4 and TRBJ2-1, with 14 bases matching TRBD2. J was trimmed by 1 base and V by 6 bases; bases with no gene match: 6. Germline CDR1 SGHNT, CDR2 YYREEE (reference sequence). There are 17 residues in the CDR3.

The chain combines TRBV19 with TRBJ2-6; a weak D match, TRBD1 (6 bases). This CDR3 comprises 18 residues. V dropped 7 bases and J dropped 2 bases, with 21 bases sitting between them. CDR1 is LNHDA, CDR2 SQIVND, per germline (reference sequence). CDR3 sequence reads: CASIGVTGMSPGANVLTF. The CDR3 DNA is TGTGCCAGTATCGGTGTCACAGGGATGTCGCCTGGGGCCAACGTCCTGACTTTC. Full variable domain (missing parts from reference TRBV19 and TRBJ2-6): DGGITQSPKYLFRKEGQNVTLSCEQNLNHDAMYWYRQDPGQGLRLIYYSQIVNDFQKGDIAEGYSVSREKKESFPLTVTSAQKNPTAFYLCASIGVTGMSPGANVLTFGAGSRLTVL.

This chain links TRBV5-1 with TRBJ2-5; 8 bases are shared with TRBD1. Trimming cost V 6 bases and J 1 base; bases outside gene matches: 5. Germline V gene lookup returns CDR1 SGHRS and CDR2 YFSETQ. The length of the CDR3 is 14 residues. Written as DNA, the CDR3 is TGCGCCAGCACAATTCAGGGGGCCCAAGAGACCCAGTACTTC. Protein product: CASTIQGAQETQYF.

The chain couples TRBV27 to TRBJ1-2; 9 bases fit TRBD1. Trimming removed 8 bases from V and 1 base from J; junction bases left unmatched: 8. The germline V gene has CDR1 MNHEY and CDR2 SMNVEV (reference sequence). This CDR3 contains 15 residues. Here the CDR3 reads CASSSGTGNNYGYTF. The CDR3 coding sequence is TGTGCCAGCTCATCCGGGACAGGGAATAACTATGGCTACACCTTC.

The chain employs TRBV18 and TRBJ2-1, with D perhaps matching TRBD1 (6 bases). V shed 4 bases and J shed 2 bases, with 15 bases lying between them. Germline V lookup: CDR1 KGHSH, CDR2 LQKENI. This CDR3 is built from 16 residues. The chain's CDR3 is CASSLWSGQTYNEQFF. In nucleotides, the CDR3 is TGTGCCAGCTCACTCTGGTCCGGACAGACCTACAATGAGCAGTTCTTC.

This clone was observed a few times. This chain uses TRBV7-9 with TRBJ2-4; D is perhaps TRBD2 (6 bases). V lost 5 bases and J 2 bases, leaving 16 bases between the germline ends. The CDR3 runs to 16 residues. CDR1 is SEHNR and CDR2 is FQNEAQ in the germline V gene (reference sequence). The CDR3 region has the DNA TGTGCCAGCAGCAAAGGGGTAGGGGACTCCAAAAACATTCAGTACTTC. Residues: CASSKGVGDSKNIQYF.